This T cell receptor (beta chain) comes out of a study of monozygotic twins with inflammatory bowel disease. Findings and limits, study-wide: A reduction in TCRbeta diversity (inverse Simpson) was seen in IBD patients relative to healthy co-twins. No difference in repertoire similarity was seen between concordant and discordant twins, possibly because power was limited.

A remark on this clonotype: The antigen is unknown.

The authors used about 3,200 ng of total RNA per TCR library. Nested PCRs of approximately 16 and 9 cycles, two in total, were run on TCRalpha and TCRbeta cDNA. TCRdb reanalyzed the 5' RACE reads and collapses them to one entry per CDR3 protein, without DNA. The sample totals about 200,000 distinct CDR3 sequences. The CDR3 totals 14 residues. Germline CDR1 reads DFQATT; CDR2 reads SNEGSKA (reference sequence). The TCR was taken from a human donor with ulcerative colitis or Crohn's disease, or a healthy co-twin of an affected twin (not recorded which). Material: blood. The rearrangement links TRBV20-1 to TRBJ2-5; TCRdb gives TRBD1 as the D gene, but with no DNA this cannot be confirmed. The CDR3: CSATLLGVQETQYF.